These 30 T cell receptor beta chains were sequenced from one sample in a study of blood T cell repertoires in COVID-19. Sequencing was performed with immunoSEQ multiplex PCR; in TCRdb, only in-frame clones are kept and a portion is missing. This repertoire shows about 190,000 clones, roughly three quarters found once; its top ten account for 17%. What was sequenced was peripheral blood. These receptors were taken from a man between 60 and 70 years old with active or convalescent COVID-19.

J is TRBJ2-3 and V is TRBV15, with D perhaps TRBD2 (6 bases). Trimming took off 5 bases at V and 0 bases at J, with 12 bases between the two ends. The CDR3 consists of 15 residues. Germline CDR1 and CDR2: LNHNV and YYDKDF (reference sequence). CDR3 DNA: TGTGCCACCAGCGGTGGGCTAGCGAGCACAGATACGCAGTATTTT. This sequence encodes CATSGGLASTDTQYF.

The CDR3 is CASSLQGAVGYTF. For the CDR3, the DNA is TGTGCCAGCAGCCTACAGGGGGCGGTAGGCTACACCTTC. The rearrangement links TRBV7-2 to TRBJ1-2; 9 bases map to TRBD1. Germline CDR1 and CDR2: SGHTA and FQGNSA. Trimming cost V 5 bases and J 8 bases; bases outside gene matches: 6. This CDR3 comprises 13 residues.

The CDR3 DNA sequence: TGTGCCAGCAGCTCCCGGGGGGCAGATACGCAGTATTTT. It translates to CASSSRGADTQYF. J is TRBJ2-3 and V is TRBV12-3 or TRBV12-4, with TRBD2 matching 7 bases. The CDR3 contains 13 residues. After removal of 6 bases from V and 4 bases from J, the junction contained 4 bases not matched to a gene.

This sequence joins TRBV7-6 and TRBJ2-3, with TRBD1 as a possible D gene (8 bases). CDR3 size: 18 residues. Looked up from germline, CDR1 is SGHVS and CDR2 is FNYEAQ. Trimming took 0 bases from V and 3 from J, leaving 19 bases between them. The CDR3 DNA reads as TGTGCCAGCAGCTTAGCGCCAGATACAGGGGGAGGGACAGATACGCAGTATTTT. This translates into CASSLAPDTGGGTDTQYF.

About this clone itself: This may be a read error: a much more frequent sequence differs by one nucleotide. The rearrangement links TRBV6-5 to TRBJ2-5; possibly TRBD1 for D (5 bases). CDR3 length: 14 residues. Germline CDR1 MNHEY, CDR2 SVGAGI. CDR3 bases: TGTGCCGGCAGAAGCAGGGTCCCGTCAGAGACCCAGTACTTC. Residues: CAGRSRVPSETQYF.

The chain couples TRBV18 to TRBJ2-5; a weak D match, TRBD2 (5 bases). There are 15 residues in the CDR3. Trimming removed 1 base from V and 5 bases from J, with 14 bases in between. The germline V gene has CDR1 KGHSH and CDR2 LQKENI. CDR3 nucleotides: TGTGCCAGCTCACCACAAGGGCGGGTATGGGAGACCCAGTACTTC. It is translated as CASSPQGRVWETQYF.

This CDR3 reads CAWSPDRANTGELFF. The CDR3 nucleotides are TGTGCCTGGAGTCCCGACAGGGCCAACACCGGGGAGCTGTTTTTT. The chain is built from TRBV30 and TRBJ2-2, with 7 bases fitting TRBD1. Germline V gene data show CDR1 as GTSNPN and CDR2 as SVGIG (reference sequence). The CDR3 totals 15 residues. Trimming removed 2 bases from V and 2 bases from J; junction bases left unmatched: 5.

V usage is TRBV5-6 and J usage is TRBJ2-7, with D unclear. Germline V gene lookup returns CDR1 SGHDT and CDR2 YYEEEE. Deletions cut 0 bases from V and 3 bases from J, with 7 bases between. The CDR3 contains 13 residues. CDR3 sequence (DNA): TGTGCCAGCAGCTTGGTTCAAAACTACGAGCAGTACTTC. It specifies CASSLVQNYEQYF.

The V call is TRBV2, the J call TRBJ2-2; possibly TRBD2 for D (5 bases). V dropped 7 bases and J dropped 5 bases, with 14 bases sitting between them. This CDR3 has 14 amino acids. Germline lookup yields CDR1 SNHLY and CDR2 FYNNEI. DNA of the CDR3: TGTGCCAGCAAGCCTAGCCCGGGGACCGGGGAGCTGTTTTTT. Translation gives CASKPSPGTGELFF.

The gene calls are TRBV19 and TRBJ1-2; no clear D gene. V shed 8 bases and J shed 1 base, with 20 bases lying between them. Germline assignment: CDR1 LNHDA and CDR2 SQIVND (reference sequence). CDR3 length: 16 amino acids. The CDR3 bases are TGTGCCAGTTGCCCCGGGAGAGCGGAGATTAACTATGGCTACACCTTC. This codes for CASCPGRAEINYGYTF.

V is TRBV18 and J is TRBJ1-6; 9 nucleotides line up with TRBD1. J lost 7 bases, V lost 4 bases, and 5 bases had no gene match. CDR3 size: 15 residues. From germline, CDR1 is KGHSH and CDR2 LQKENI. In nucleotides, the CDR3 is TGTGCCAGCTCACGGGGACAGGGCTGGAATTCACCCCTCCACTTT. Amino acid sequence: CASSRGQGWNSPLHF.

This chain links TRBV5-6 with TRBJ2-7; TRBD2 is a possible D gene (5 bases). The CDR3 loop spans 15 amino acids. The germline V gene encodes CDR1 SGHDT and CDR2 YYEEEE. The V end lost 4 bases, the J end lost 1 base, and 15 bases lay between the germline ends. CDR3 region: CASSAKGVGSYEQYF. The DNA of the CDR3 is TGTGCCAGCAGCGCCAAGGGAGTAGGTTCCTACGAGCAGTACTTC.

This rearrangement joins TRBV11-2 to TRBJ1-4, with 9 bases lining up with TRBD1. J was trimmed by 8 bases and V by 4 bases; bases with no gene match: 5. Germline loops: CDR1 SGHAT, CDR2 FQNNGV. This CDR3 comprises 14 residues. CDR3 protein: CASSSGQGGEKLFF. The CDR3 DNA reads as TGTGCCAGCAGCTCGGGACAGGGCGGCGAAAAACTGTTTTTT. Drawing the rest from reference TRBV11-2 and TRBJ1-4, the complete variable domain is EAGVAQSPRYKIIEKRQSVAFWCNPISGHATLYWYQQILGQGPKLLIQFQNNGVVDDSQLPKDRFSAERLKGVDSTLKIQPAKLEDSAVYLCASSSGQGGEKLFFGSGTQLSVL.

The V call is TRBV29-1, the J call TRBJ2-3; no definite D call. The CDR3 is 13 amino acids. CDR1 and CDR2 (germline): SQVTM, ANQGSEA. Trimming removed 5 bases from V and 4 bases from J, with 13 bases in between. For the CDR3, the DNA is TGCAGCGTTCTCTATAAATCCTCAGATACGCAGTATTTT. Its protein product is CSVLYKSSDTQYF.

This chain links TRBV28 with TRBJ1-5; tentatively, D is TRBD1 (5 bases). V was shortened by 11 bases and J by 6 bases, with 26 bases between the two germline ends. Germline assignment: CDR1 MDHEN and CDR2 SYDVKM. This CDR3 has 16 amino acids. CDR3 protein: CAPTFRGGERGQPQHF. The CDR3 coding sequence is TGTGCCCCCACCTTCCGGGGGGGGGAAAGGGGTCAGCCCCAGCATTTT. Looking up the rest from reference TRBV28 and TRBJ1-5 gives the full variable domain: DVKVTQSSRYLVKRTGEKVFLECVQDMDHENMFWYRQDPGLGLRLIYFSYDVKMKEKGDIPEGYSVSREKKERFSLILESASTNQTSMYLCAPTFRGGERGQPQHFGDGTRLSIL.

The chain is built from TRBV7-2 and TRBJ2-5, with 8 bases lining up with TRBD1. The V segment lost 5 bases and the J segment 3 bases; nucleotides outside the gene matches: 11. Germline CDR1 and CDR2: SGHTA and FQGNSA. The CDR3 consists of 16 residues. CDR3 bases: TGTGCCAGCAGCCCTGGGACAGGCTATCCCGAAGAGACCCAGTACTTC. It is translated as CASSPGTGYPEETQYF.

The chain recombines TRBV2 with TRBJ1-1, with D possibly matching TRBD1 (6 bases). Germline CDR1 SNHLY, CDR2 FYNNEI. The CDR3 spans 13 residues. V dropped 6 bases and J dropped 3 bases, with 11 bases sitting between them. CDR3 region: CASRQGMDTEAFF. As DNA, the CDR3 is TGTGCCAGCAGGCAGGGGATGGACACTGAAGCTTTCTTT.

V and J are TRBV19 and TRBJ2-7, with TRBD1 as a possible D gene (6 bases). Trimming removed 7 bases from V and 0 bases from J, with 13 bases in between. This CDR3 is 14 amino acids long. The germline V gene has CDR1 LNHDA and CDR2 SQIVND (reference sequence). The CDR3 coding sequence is TGTGCCAGTACCCCATCGGACAGCTCCTACGAGCAGTACTTC. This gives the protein CASTPSDSSYEQYF.

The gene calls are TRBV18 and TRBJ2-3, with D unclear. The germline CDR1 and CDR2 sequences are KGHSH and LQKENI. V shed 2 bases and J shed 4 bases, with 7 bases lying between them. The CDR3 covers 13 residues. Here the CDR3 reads CASSPNSADTQYF. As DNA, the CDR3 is TGTGCCAGCTCACCAAATTCCGCAGATACGCAGTATTTT.

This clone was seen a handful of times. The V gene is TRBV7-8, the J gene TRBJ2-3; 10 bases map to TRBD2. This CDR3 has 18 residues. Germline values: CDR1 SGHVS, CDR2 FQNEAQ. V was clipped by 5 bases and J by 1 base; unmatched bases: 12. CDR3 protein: CASSLLLLAGVGTDTQYF. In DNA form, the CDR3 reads TGTGCCAGCAGCCTACTTCTCCTAGCGGGAGTGGGCACAGATACGCAGTATTTT.

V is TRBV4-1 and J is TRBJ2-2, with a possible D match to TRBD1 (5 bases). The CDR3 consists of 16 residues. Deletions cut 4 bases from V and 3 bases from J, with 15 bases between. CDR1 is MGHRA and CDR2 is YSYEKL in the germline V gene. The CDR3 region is CASSPLGQGDTGELFF. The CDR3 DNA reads TGCGCCAGCAGCCCCTTAGGGCAGGGTGACACCGGGGAGCTGTTTTTT.

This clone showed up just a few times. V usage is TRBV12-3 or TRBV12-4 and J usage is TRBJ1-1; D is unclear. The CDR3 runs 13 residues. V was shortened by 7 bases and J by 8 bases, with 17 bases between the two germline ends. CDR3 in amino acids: CASTPTGRREAFF. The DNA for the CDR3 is TGTGCCAGCACCCCGACGGGCCGGAGGGAAGCTTTCTTT.

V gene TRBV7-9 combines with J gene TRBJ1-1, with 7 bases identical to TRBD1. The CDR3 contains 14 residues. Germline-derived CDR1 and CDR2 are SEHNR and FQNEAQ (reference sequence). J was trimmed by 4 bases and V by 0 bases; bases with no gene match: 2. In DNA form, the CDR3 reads TGTGCCAGCAGCTTAGCGACAGGGACCACTGAAGCTTTCTTT. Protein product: CASSLATGTTEAFF.

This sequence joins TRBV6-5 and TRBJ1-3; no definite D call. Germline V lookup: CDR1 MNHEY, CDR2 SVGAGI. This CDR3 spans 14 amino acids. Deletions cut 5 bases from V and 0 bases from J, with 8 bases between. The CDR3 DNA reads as TGTGCCAGCAGTCGTTCCCGCTCTGGAAACACCATATATTTT. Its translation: CASSRSRSGNTIYF.

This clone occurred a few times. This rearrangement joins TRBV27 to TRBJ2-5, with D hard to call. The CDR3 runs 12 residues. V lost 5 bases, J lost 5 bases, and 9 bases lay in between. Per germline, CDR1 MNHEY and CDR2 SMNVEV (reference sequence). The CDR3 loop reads CASSPNGETQYF. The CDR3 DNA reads TGTGCCAGCAGTCCTAACGGGGAGACCCAGTACTTC.

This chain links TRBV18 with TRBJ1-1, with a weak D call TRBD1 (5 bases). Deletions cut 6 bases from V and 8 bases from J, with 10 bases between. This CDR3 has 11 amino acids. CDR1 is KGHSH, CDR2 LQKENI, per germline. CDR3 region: CASSPGEEAFF. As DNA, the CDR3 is TGTGCCAGCTCCCCGGGGGAGGAAGCTTTCTTT. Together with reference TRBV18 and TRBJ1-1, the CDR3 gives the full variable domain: NAGVMQNPRHLVRRRGQEARLRCSPMKGHSHVYWYRQLPEEGLKFMVYLQKENIIDESGMPKERFSAEFPKEGPSILRIQQVVRGDSAAYFCASSPGEEAFFGQGTRLTVV.

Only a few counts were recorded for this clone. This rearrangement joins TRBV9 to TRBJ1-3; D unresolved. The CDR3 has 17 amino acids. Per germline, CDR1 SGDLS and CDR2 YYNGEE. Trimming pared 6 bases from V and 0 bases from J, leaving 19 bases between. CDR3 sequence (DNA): TGTGCCAGCACCAAGTCCGATATCCGCAGCTCTGGAAACACCATATATTTT. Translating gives CASTKSDIRSSGNTIYF. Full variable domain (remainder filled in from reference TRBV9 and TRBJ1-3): DSGVTQTPKHLITATGQRVTLRCSPRSGDLSVYWYQQSLDQGLQFLIQYYNGEERAKGNILERFSAQQFPDLHSELNLSSLELGDSALYFCASTKSDIRSSGNTIYFGEGSWLTVV.

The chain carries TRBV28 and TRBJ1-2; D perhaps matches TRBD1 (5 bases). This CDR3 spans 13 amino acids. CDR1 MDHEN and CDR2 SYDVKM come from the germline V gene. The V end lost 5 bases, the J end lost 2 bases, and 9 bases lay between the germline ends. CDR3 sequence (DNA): TGTGCCAGCAGTCCCCCAGGGAACTATGGCTACACCTTC. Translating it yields CASSPPGNYGYTF.

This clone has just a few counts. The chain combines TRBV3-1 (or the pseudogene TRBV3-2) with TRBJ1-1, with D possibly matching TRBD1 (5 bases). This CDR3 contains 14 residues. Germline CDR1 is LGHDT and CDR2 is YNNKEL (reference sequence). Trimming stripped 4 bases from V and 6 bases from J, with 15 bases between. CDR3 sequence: CASSPDGTGAEAFF. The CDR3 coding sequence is TGTGCCAGCAGCCCCGACGGGACGGGGGCTGAAGCTTTCTTT.

CDR3 region: CASSARLPGASYEQYF. Written as DNA, the CDR3 is TGTGCCAGCAGCGCCCGCTTGCCAGGGGCGTCCTACGAGCAGTACTTC. This chain uses TRBV7-9 with TRBJ2-7; possible D gene TRBD1, 6 bases. The V gene lost 5 bases and the J gene lost 1 base, with 18 bases spanning the gap. Germline V CDR1 and CDR2: SEHNR, FQNEAQ (reference sequence). The CDR3 contains 16 residues.